This entry lists 24 T cell receptor beta chains sequenced from one sample in a study of OX40 agonist ivuxolimab in advanced cancers. Libraries were prepared by immunoSEQ multiplex PCR; TCRdb keeps only in-frame clonotypes and omits some of them. The table has 50,000 to 55,000 clones, over 80% seen once; the top ten hold about 1.8%. The sample in question was CD4+ or CD8+ T cells sorted from blood, obtained in a trial of the OX40 agonist ivuxolimab. These receptors were obtained from an adult with an advanced solid tumor such as melanoma, head and neck, liver or kidney cancer.

V is TRBV7-8 and J is TRBJ2-2; 12 positions match TRBD1. V shed 3 bases, J shed 4 bases, and the junction held 9 bases outside the gene matches. Looked up from germline, CDR1 is SGHVS and CDR2 is FQNEAQ. This CDR3 is built from 18 residues. The CDR3 DNA reads as TGTGCCAGCAGCTTCGAGGGACAGGGGGCTTCGAGCACCGGGGAGCTGTTTTTT. This encodes CASSFEGQGASSTGELFF.

The chain is built from TRBV6-1 and TRBJ2-3, with D perhaps matching TRBD1 (5 bases). V was shortened by 6 bases and J by 4 bases, with 11 bases between the two germline ends. The length of the CDR3 is 13 residues. Germline V gene lookup returns CDR1 MNHNS and CDR2 SASEGT. The CDR3 bases are TGTGCCAGCAGGGGGCCTGTGGCAGATACGCAGTATTTT. As protein: CASRGPVADTQYF.

This chain connects TRBV27 to TRBJ1-5; D gene unclear. CDR1 and CDR2 (germline): MNHEY, SMNVEV (reference sequence). The CDR3 has 16 residues. The V end lost 4 bases, the J end lost 2 bases, and 15 bases lay between the germline ends. CDR3 in DNA: TGTGCCAGCAGTTCCTTCTATAATTCGGGCAATCAGCCCCAGCATTTT. It codes for CASSSFYNSGNQPQHF.

The chain uses TRBV5-1 and TRBJ2-2; TRBD1 might be the D (6 bases). Trimming shortened V by 3 bases and J by 0 bases, and 15 bases separated the two germline ends. From germline, CDR1 is SGHRS and CDR2 YFSETQ. The CDR3 is 17 residues long. The CDR3 is CASSSFDRSANTGELFF. For the CDR3, the DNA is TGCGCCAGCAGCTCCTTTGACAGGTCCGCGAACACCGGGGAGCTGTTTTTT.

The chain combines TRBV6-5 with TRBJ2-5, with 10 bases that match TRBD2. Trimming at V came to 6 bases and at J to 1 base, leaving 5 bases not matched to a gene. The CDR3 sequence is 15 residues long. Germline V lookup: CDR1 MNHEY, CDR2 SVGAGI. The CDR3 region is CASRIAGGFQETQYF. In nucleotides, the CDR3 is TGTGCCAGCAGGATAGCGGGGGGCTTCCAAGAGACCCAGTACTTC.

This clone was picked up a small number of times. The V gene is TRBV28, the J gene TRBJ1-1; 8 nucleotides align to TRBD1. V lost 6 bases and J lost 5; bases outside the gene matches: 11. CDR1 is MDHEN, CDR2 SYDVKM, per germline. The CDR3 has 15 residues. The CDR3: CASSPYQGAWTEAFF. The CDR3 nucleotides are TGTGCCAGCAGCCCCTATCAGGGGGCTTGGACTGAAGCTTTCTTT.

The chain combines TRBV4-1 with TRBJ2-1; tentative D call: TRBD1 (6 bases). The CDR3 totals 12 residues. V shed 1 base and J shed 12 bases, with 10 bases lying between them. Germline-derived CDR1 and CDR2 are MGHRA and YSYEKL. The CDR3 DNA is TGCGCCAGCAGCCAAGCAGGGGTTGGGCAGTTCTTC. It translates to CASSQAGVGQFF.

The chain has TRBV6-1 and TRBJ2-2; 9 bases align to TRBD1. The ends lost 4 bases at V and 6 bases at J; junction bases unmatched: 3. Germline values: CDR1 MNHNS, CDR2 SASEGT. The CDR3 has 14 amino acids. The CDR3: CASSARTGAGELFF. The CDR3 nucleotides read TGTGCCAGCAGTGCGAGGACAGGGGCCGGGGAGCTGTTTTTT.

V usage is TRBV6-5 and J usage is TRBJ2-1, with D maybe TRBD2 (5 bases). Looked up from germline, CDR1 is MNHEY and CDR2 is SVGAGI. The germline V and J ends were trimmed by 0 bases and 0 bases, with 6 bases remaining between them. The CDR3 loop spans 15 amino acids. CDR3 amino acids: CASSYSTSSYNEQFF. CDR3 coding DNA: TGTGCCAGCAGTTACTCTACTAGCTCCTACAATGAGCAGTTCTTC.

This rearrangement joins TRBV6-5 to TRBJ2-6; D not resolved. CDR3 length equals 16 residues. CDR1 is MNHEY and CDR2 is SVGAGI in the germline V gene. Between the trimmed V and J ends, which lost 4 bases and 1 base, there was a span of 11 bases. In nucleotides, the CDR3 is TGTGCCAGCAGTTTAGCCATAACTTCTGGGGCCAACGTCCTGACTTTC. Translated: CASSLAITSGANVLTF.

In the case of this clone: The same CDR3 can be traced to other DNA sequences in this sample. The gene calls are TRBV28 and TRBJ2-3, with D tentatively TRBD2 (5 bases). Germline V gene lookup returns CDR1 MDHEN and CDR2 SYDVKM. The CDR3 spans 15 residues. V lost 5 bases to trimming and J lost 6 bases, with 18 bases between them. CDR3 in DNA: TGTGCCAGCAGTGCGGGTGGGAGCCACCGGGATACGCAGTATTTT. Translating it yields CASSAGGSHRDTQYF.

The CDR3 reads CASRRGDQPQHF. The CDR3 coding sequence is TGTGCCAGCAGGAGGGGGGATCAGCCCCAGCATTTT. V usage is TRBV28 and J usage is TRBJ1-5; D is perhaps TRBD1 (6 bases). This CDR3 spans 12 amino acids. V lost 6 bases, J lost 5 bases, and 8 bases lay in between. Germline V gives CDR1 MDHEN, CDR2 SYDVKM.

The chain has TRBV5-1 and TRBJ2-2; D gene ambiguous. V was clipped by 4 bases and J by 2 bases, with 12 bases between them. Germline V gene data show CDR1 as SGHRS and CDR2 as YFSETQ. There are 15 residues in the CDR3. CDR3 loop: CASSPSQVNTGELFF. Here the CDR3 DNA reads TGCGCCAGCAGCCCCTCGCAGGTTAACACCGGGGAGCTGTTTTTT.

The chain uses TRBV27 and TRBJ1-1; D gene unclear. Germline V gene data show CDR1 as MNHEY and CDR2 as SMNVEV (reference sequence). Trimming removed 2 bases at V and 0 bases at J, with 10 bases between. This CDR3 contains 15 residues. The CDR3 here is CASSLNLYMNTEAFF. In DNA form, the CDR3 reads TGTGCCAGCAGTTTAAATCTGTATATGAACACTGAAGCTTTCTTT.

V and J are TRBV14 and TRBJ2-7, with 11 bases matching TRBD2. This CDR3 is built from 15 residues. J gave up 4 bases and V 4 bases, and 6 bases lay outside the gene matches. Germline V CDR1 and CDR2: SGHDN, FVKESK. The CDR3 bases are TGTGCCAGCAGCCCCCGGCTAGCGGGAGGATACGAGCAGTACTTC. This codes for CASSPRLAGGYEQYF.

The gene calls are TRBV6-1 and TRBJ1-5; possibly TRBD1 for D (5 bases). V lost 10 bases and J lost 3, with 19 bases in between. The germline V gene encodes CDR1 MNHNS and CDR2 SASEGT. This CDR3 contains 15 residues. CDR3 in amino acids: CATNLRGVSNQPQHF. DNA of the CDR3: TGTGCCACCAACCTTCGGGGGGTCTCCAATCAGCCCCAGCATTTT.

The chain uses TRBV6-1 and TRBJ2-3; D perhaps matches TRBD1 (6 bases). The CDR3 runs 15 residues. The V end was cut by 8 bases, the J end by 4 bases, with 19 bases between. CDR1 MNHNS and CDR2 SASEGT come from the germline V gene. The CDR3 DNA is TGTGCCAGCGGCCTCCAAGGGGGATTATCAGATACGCAGTATTTT. Translated: CASGLQGGLSDTQYF.

This sequence joins TRBV6-6 and TRBJ1-1, with D uncertain. V shed 7 bases and J shed 1 base, with 16 bases lying between them. Per germline, CDR1 MNHNY and CDR2 SVGAGI (reference sequence). This CDR3 has 15 amino acids. The CDR3 reads CASKPSGVRNTEAFF. DNA for the CDR3: TGTGCCAGCAAGCCCTCAGGAGTTCGGAACACTGAAGCTTTCTTT.

This chain links TRBV11-2 with TRBJ1-2; D gene unclear. The CDR3 has 12 amino acids. V dropped 3 bases and J dropped 5 bases, with 7 bases sitting between them. CDR1 and CDR2 from the germline V gene are SGHAT and FQNNGV. Written as DNA, the CDR3 is TGTGCCAGCAGCTTTCAGCTTTATGGCTACACCTTC. Translating gives CASSFQLYGYTF.

The rearrangement uses TRBV28 and TRBJ1-1; D ambiguous. The CDR3 has 13 amino acids. The ends were cut back, 5 bases at V and 11 bases at J, with 18 bases in the middle. Looked up from germline, CDR1 is MDHEN and CDR2 is SYDVKM. The CDR3 sequence: CASSTVTPARAFF. CDR3 bases: TGTGCCAGCAGTACTGTTACACCGGCTCGGGCTTTCTTT.

The V gene is TRBV4-2, the J gene TRBJ2-1; D tentatively reads TRBD1 or TRBD2 (5 bases each). In germline, CDR1 is LGHNA, CDR2 YNFKEQ. This CDR3 has 16 amino acids. V was pared by 0 bases and J by 8 bases, with 17 bases between. The CDR3 loop reads CASSQERVLGADEQFF. The CDR3 DNA sequence: TGTGCCAGCAGCCAAGAGCGGGTACTAGGGGCGGATGAGCAGTTCTTC.

This clone has just a few counts. The rearrangement links TRBV28 to TRBJ2-1; TRBD2 agrees at 7 bases. The V segment lost 6 bases and the J segment 7 bases; nucleotides outside the gene matches: 15. The CDR3 sequence is 16 residues long. The V gene's germline CDR1 is MDHEN and CDR2 SYDVKM. CDR3 amino acids: CASSRPSGGRWNEQFF. CDR3 sequence (DNA): TGTGCCAGCAGCCGACCGTCGGGCGGGAGATGGAATGAGCAGTTCTTC.

CDR3: CAISEPDPYYGYTF. The CDR3 region has the DNA TGTGCCATCAGTGAACCAGACCCCTACTATGGCTACACCTTC. The genes are TRBV10-3 and TRBJ1-2; D is unresolved. Germline CDR1 and CDR2: ENHRY and SYGVKD. Trimming took off 3 bases at V and 3 bases at J, with 11 bases between the two ends. This CDR3 has 14 amino acids.

This sequence joins TRBV6-1 and TRBJ2-1; D gene unclear. CDR3 size: 16 residues. V was pared by 1 base and J by 2 bases, with 12 bases between. Germline CDR1 reads MNHNS; CDR2 reads SASEGT. CDR3 nucleotides: TGTGCCAGCAGTGAAGAAGCTAGGAATCCCTACAATGAGCAGTTCTTC. Amino acids: CASSEEARNPYNEQFF.